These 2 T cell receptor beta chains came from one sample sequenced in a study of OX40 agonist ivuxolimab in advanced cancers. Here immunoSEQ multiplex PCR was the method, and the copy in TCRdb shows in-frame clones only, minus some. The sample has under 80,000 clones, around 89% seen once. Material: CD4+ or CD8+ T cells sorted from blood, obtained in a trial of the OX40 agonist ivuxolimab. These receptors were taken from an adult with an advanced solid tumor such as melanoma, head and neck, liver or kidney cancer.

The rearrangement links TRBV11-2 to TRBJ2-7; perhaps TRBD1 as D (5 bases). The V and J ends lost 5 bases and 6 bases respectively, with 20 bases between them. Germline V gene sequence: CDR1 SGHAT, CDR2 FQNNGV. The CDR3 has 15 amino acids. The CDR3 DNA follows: TGTGCCAGCAGCCCCTCATGGGGCCCCCTTGGCGAGCAGTACTTC. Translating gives CASSPSWGPLGEQYF.

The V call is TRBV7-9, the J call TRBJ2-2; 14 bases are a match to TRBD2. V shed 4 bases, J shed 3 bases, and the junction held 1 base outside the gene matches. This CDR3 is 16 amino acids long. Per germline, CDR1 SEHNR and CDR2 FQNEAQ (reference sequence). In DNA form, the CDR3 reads TGTGCCAGCAGCTGGGGACTAGCGGGAGACACCGGGGAGCTGTTTTTT. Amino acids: CASSWGLAGDTGELFF.